This TCR beta chain derives from a study of cytomegalovirus exposure and HLA in healthy donors. The sample holds one count of this clone. Germline V gene data show CDR1 as MNHEY and CDR2 as SMNVEV (reference sequence). Between the trimmed V and J ends, which lost 5 bases and 3 bases, there was a span of 14 bases. The CDR3 covers 14 residues. The PCR was carried out with 60 Vbeta primers and 13 Jbeta primers. Sequenced by immunoSEQ multiplex PCR; TCRdb stores in-frame clones only, minus some. This sample has about 190,000 clones, with roughly 80% found just once. This chain links TRBV27 with TRBJ2-7, with D tentatively TRBD1 (6 bases). The sequenced sample was PBMCs. The TCR comes from a man aged 45-60 years in good health and CMV-seronegative. The DNA of the CDR3 is TGTGCCAGCAGTCCGACGGGACACCTCTACGAGCAGTACTTC. Translating it yields CASSPTGHLYEQYF.